Listed below are T cell receptor beta chains from one sample, sequenced in a study of blood T cell repertoires in COVID-19. TCRdb's copy holds only in-frame clones and misses some; the assay was immunoSEQ multiplex PCR. The table lists 330,000 or so clones, approximately 84% of them singletons. The sequencing input was PBMCs or T cells enriched from blood (not recorded which). The receptor set was obtained from a woman aged 25 to 39 who had recovered from COVID-19. The CDR3 runs from the conserved cysteine through the conserved F or W. D genes are given only for firm matches. Where a row states a size, it is once, few, many or the class of an expanded clone; other rows omit it.

size	D	J	V	CDR3	DNA
NA	NA	TRBJ1-5	TRBV7-9	CASSPAGQPQHF	TGTGCCAGCAGCCCAGCGGGCCAGCCCCAGCATTTT
NA	NA	TRBJ2-1	TRBV28	CASSDPLGEQFF	TGTGCCAGCAGCGACCCCCTGGGCGAGCAGTTCTTC
NA	NA	TRBJ2-3	TRBV30	CAWGTGSTSTDTQYF	TGTGCCTGGGGGACCGGGTCTACTAGCACAGATACGCAGTATTTT
NA	TRBD1	TRBJ1-1	TRBV5-1	CASSSSGGTEAFF	TGCGCCAGCAGCTCCTCAGGGGGCACTGAAGCTTTCTTT
NA	TRBD2	TRBJ2-7	TRBV27	CASSSQRGGLHEQYF	TGTGCCAGCAGCTCACAACGGGGGGGTCTGCACGAGCAGTACTTC
NA	TRBD2	TRBJ2-5	TRBV13	CASSLGPRLAGEETQYF	TGTGCCAGCAGCTTAGGTCCGCGACTAGCGGGGGAAGAGACCCAGTACTTC
few	TRBD1	TRBJ2-7	TRBV6-6	CASREPGQGAYEQYF	TGTGCCAGCAGAGAACCGGGACAGGGGGCCTACGAGCAGTACTTC
NA	NA	TRBJ1-6	TRBV30	CAWRGQGNYNSPLHF	TGTGCCTGGAGGGGGCAGGGGAATTATAATTCACCCCTCCACTTT
once	NA	TRBJ1-1	TRBV7-8	CASSPGLNTEAFF	TGTGCCAGCAGCCCCGGACTTAACACTGAAGCTTTCTTT
NA	TRBD1	TRBJ1-5	TRBV24-1	CATDVKLGGQPQHF	TGTGCCACCGACGTGAAGTTAGGGGGCCAGCCCCAGCATTTT
NA	TRBD1	TRBJ2-5	TRBV7-2	CASSGGQGETQYF	TGTGCCAGCAGCGGCGGACAGGGCGAGACCCAGTACTTC
once	NA	TRBJ2-7	TRBV6-2/TRBV6-3	CASSYFSEQYF	TGTGCCAGCAGTTATTTTAGCGAGCAGTACTTC
NA	NA	TRBJ2-2	TRBV14	CASSRQNTGELFF	TGTGCCAGCAGCAGACAGAACACCGGGGAGCTGTTTTTT
NA	TRBD2	TRBJ2-7	TRBV5-5	CASSRLGTSGSIYEQYF	TGTGCCAGCAGCAGACTAGGGACTAGCGGGAGTATCTACGAGCAGTACTTC
NA	NA	TRBJ2-5	TRBV4-2	CASSPSGVGEETQYF	TGTGCCAGCAGCCCCTCGGGGGTTGGCGAGGAGACCCAGTACTTC
NA	NA	TRBJ2-7	TRBV6-1	CASSEVRGISYEQYF	TGTGCCAGCAGTGAGGTTAGGGGGATCTCCTACGAGCAGTACTTC
NA	NA	TRBJ1-2	TRBV5-1	CASTPRGEINYGYTF	TGCGCCAGCACGCCCCGGGGGGAGATTAACTATGGCTACACCTTC
NA	NA	TRBJ1-1	TRBV6-6	CASSYPTVGAAFF	TGTGCCAGCAGTTACCCAACGGTAGGGGCAGCTTTCTTT
NA	TRBD1	TRBJ2-7	TRBV5-4	CASSQDRGSTYEQYF	TGTGCCAGCAGCCAGGACAGGGGGTCCACCTACGAGCAGTACTTC
NA	NA	TRBJ1-2	TRBV7-9	CASTIAGGQADYGYTF	TGTGCCAGCACCATCGCGGGGGGGCAAGCTGACTATGGCTACACCTTC
NA	NA	TRBJ2-7	TRBV7-8	CASSLLGALSSYEQYF	TGTGCCAGCAGCTTATTGGGGGCTCTGAGCTCCTACGAGCAGTACTTC
NA	TRBD1	TRBJ2-1	TRBV2	CASMIGGRGLVNEQFF	TGTGCCAGCATGATAGGTGGCAGGGGGCTGGTGAATGAGCAGTTCTTC
NA	NA	TRBJ2-7	TRBV23-1	CASSPTTIRESSYEQYF	TGCGCCAGCAGTCCCACAACTATTAGGGAGAGCTCCTACGAGCAGTACTTC
NA	TRBD1	TRBJ2-2	TRBV24-1	CATRGTGVTGELFF	TGTGCCACCAGGGGGACAGGGGTCACCGGGGAGCTGTTTTTT
few	NA	TRBJ1-1	TRBV4-1	CASSQVVIGSLNTEAFF	TGCGCCAGCAGCCAAGTCGTGATTGGGAGTTTAAACACTGAAGCTTTCTTT
NA	TRBD2	TRBJ2-7	TRBV2	CASSAGRESSYEQYF	TGTGCCAGCAGTGCAGGGAGGGAGAGCTCCTACGAGCAGTACTTC
NA	TRBD2	TRBJ2-5	TRBV13	CASSPPWTSGEQETQYF	TGTGCCAGCAGCCCCCCGTGGACTAGCGGGGAACAAGAGACCCAGTACTTC
NA	NA	TRBJ2-7	TRBV7-9	CASSTLLPGERYEQYF	TGTGCCAGCAGCACCCTTCTTCCGGGAGAAAGGTACGAGCAGTACTTC
NA	TRBD1	TRBJ2-7	TRBV6-5	CASRGQGASEQYF	TGTGCCAGCCGGGGACAGGGGGCGAGCGAGCAGTACTTC
NA	NA	TRBJ1-2	TRBV5-4	CASSLGQAANYGYTF	TGTGCCAGCAGCTTGGGACAGGCCGCTAACTATGGCTACACCTTC
NA	NA	TRBJ1-2	TRBV27	CASMGVGENYGYTF	TGTGCCAGCATGGGCGTGGGCGAAAACTATGGCTACACCTTC
NA	TRBD2	TRBJ2-1	TRBV7-9	CASSLASGGALEQFF	TGTGCCAGCAGCTTGGCTAGCGGGGGGGCACTGGAGCAGTTCTTC
NA	TRBD2	TRBJ2-3	TRBV10-3	CATRTAGGTDTQYF	TGTGCCACGAGGACTGCGGGGGGCACAGATACGCAGTATTTT
NA	NA	TRBJ1-2	TRBV12-3/TRBV12-4	CASSLGGHGYTF	TGTGCCAGCAGTTTGGGGGGGCATGGCTACACCTTC
once	NA	TRBJ1-2	TRBV24-1	CATSGGHGYGYTF	TGTGCCACCAGTGGTGGGCACGGTTATGGCTACACCTTC
NA	NA	TRBJ1-4	TRBV19	CASSSGDILEKLFF	TGTGCCAGTAGTTCGGGGGATATTCTTGAAAAACTGTTTTTT
NA	TRBD1	TRBJ2-7	TRBV19	CASSISSGPGGEQYF	TGTGCCAGTAGTATTTCCTCGGGCCCAGGGGGCGAGCAGTACTTC
NA	NA	TRBJ2-1	TRBV5-1	CASSFEGRSSYNEQFF	TGCGCCAGCAGCTTCGAGGGTCGAAGCTCCTACAATGAGCAGTTCTTC
NA	NA	TRBJ2-7	TRBV21-1	CASSKKREKAECIDEQYF	TGTGCCAGCAGCAAAAAGAGAGAGAAAGCGGAGTGTATTGACGAGCAGTACTTC
once	TRBD1	TRBJ2-1	TRBV4-1	CASSPILLRQGRNEQFF	TGCGCCAGCAGCCCGATTCTTCTCAGACAGGGGAGGAATGAGCAGTTCTTC
NA	TRBD1	TRBJ2-7	TRBV30	CAWSSSGTGGEQQYF	TGTGCCTGGAGTTCCTCCGGGACAGGGGGCGAACAGCAGTACTTC
once	TRBD2	TRBJ2-1	TRBV5-1	CASSRTSGGYNEQFF	TGCGCCAGCAGCCGAACTAGCGGGGGGTACAATGAGCAGTTCTTC
NA	TRBD1	TRBJ1-3	TRBV5-4	CASSSATGGDGNTIYF	TGTGCCAGCAGCTCGGCGACAGGGGGAGATGGAAACACCATATATTTT
NA	NA	TRBJ2-2	TRBV6-6	CASSLEAPNTGELFF	TGTGCCAGCAGCCTAGAAGCTCCGAACACCGGGGAGCTGTTTTTT
NA	NA	TRBJ1-1	TRBV7-9	CASSVLVPEAFF	TGTGCCAGCAGCGTGCTAGTCCCTGAAGCTTTCTTT
few	NA	TRBJ1-2	TRBV10-3	CAISESTNRGSGYTF	TGTGCCATCAGTGAGTCGACAAATAGAGGGAGCGGCTACACCTTC
once	NA	TRBJ1-2	TRBV5-5	CASSLEAGDYGYTF	TGTGCCAGCAGCTTGGAAGCGGGGGACTATGGCTACACCTTC
NA	TRBD1	TRBJ2-7	TRBV19	CASSRDRDRPPGEQYF	TGTGCCAGTAGTAGAGACCGGGACAGACCCCCGGGCGAGCAGTACTTC